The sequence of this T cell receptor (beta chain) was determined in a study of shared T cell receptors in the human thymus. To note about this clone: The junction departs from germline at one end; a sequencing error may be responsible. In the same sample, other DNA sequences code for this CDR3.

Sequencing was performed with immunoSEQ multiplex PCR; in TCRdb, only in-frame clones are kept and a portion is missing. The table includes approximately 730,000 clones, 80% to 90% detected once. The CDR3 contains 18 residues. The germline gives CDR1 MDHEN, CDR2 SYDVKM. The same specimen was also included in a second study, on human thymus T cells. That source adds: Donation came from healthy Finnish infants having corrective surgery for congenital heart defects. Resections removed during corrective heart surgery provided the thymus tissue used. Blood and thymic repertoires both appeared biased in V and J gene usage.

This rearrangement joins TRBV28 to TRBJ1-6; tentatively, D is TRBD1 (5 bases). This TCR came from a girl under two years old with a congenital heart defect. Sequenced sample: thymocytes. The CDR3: CASSSHYGHLPYNSPLHF. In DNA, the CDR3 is TGTGCCAGCAGTTCACATTACGGACACCTGCCCTACAATTCACCCCTCCACTTT. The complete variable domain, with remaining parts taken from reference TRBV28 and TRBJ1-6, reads DVKVTQSSRYLVKRTGEKVFLECVQDMDHENMFWYRQDPGLGLRLIYFSYDVKMKEKGDIPEGYSVSREKKERFSLILESASTNQTSMYLCASSSHYGHLPYNSPLHFGNGTRLTVT.